These T cell receptor beta chains were read from a single sample in a study of cytomegalovirus exposure and HLA in healthy donors. Libraries were prepared by immunoSEQ multiplex PCR; TCRdb keeps only in-frame clonotypes and omits some of them. The sample contains 150,000 to 200,000 clones, 75% to 85% of which appear only once. The sequenced sample consisted of PBMCs. These receptors were taken from a young woman in good health and CMV-seronegative. The CDR3 runs from the conserved cysteine through the conserved F or W. A D gene is named only where the DNA matches it firmly. Clone size is given for some rows only: seen once, a few or many times, or a class if the clone is expanded.

CDR3nt: TGTGCCAGCAGCTTAGGGGGCGGGAGGGACGAGCAGTACTTC
CDR3aa: CASSLGGGRDEQYF
d_gene: TRBD2
abundance: NA
j_gene: TRBJ2-7
len: 14
v_gene: TRBV7-3

CDR3nt: TGTGCCATATCCGGGACAGGGGTGACCGGGGAGCTGTTTTTT
CDR3aa: CAISGTGVTGELFF
d_gene: TRBD1
abundance: NA
j_gene: TRBJ2-2
len: 14
v_gene: TRBV7-6

CDR3nt: TGTGCCAGTAGGGAGGCGGCGAACACCGGGGAGCTGTTTTTT
CDR3aa: CASREAANTGELFF
d_gene: NA
abundance: NA
j_gene: TRBJ2-2
len: 14
v_gene: TRBV19

CDR3nt: TGTGCCAGCAGTTCCCGAAGACTAGCGGGAGTTGAGCAGTTCTTC
CDR3aa: CASSSRRLAGVEQFF
d_gene: TRBD2
abundance: medium-sized
j_gene: TRBJ2-1
len: 15
v_gene: TRBV28

CDR3nt: TGTGCCAGCTCACCACGGATCAGGCCCTACTATGGCTACACCTTC
CDR3aa: CASSPRIRPYYGYTF
d_gene: NA
abundance: NA
j_gene: TRBJ1-2
len: 15
v_gene: TRBV18

CDR3nt: TGTGCCAGCAGTTTATCCAGGGCAAGTGCTCTTAATGGCTACACCTTC
CDR3aa: CASSLSRASALNGYTF
d_gene: NA
abundance: NA
j_gene: TRBJ1-2
len: 16
v_gene: TRBV27

CDR3nt: TGCGCCAGCAGCGTACTTAGCGGAAGCTCCTACAATGAGCAGTTCTTC
CDR3aa: CASSVLSGSSYNEQFF
d_gene: NA
abundance: NA
j_gene: TRBJ2-1
len: 16
v_gene: TRBV5-1

CDR3nt: TGTGCCAGCAGTTTATCTGGTAGCGGGGGCGCTGAGCAGTTCTTC
CDR3aa: CASSLSGSGGAEQFF
d_gene: TRBD2
abundance: NA
j_gene: TRBJ2-1
len: 15
v_gene: TRBV28

CDR3nt: TGCAGCGTTGAACCGGGTTTTGGAGAGACCCAGTACTTC
CDR3aa: CSVEPGFGETQYF
d_gene: NA
abundance: once
j_gene: TRBJ2-5
len: 13
v_gene: TRBV29-1

CDR3nt: TGTGCCATCAGTGAGAAGGCAGGGGGTACCTACGAGCAGTACTTC
CDR3aa: CAISEKAGGTYEQYF
d_gene: TRBD1
abundance: NA
j_gene: TRBJ2-7
len: 15
v_gene: TRBV10-3

CDR3nt: TGTGCCAGCTCACCACGCGATTCCCAGGGCGAGCAGTTCTTC
CDR3aa: CASSPRDSQGEQFF
d_gene: NA
abundance: NA
j_gene: TRBJ2-1
len: 14
v_gene: TRBV18

CDR3nt: TGTGCCAGCAGCCCCCGGACTAGCTACGAGCAGTACTTC
CDR3aa: CASSPRTSYEQYF
d_gene: TRBD2
abundance: few
j_gene: TRBJ2-7
len: 13
v_gene: TRBV7-9

CDR3nt: TGTGCCAGCAGCTTAGCGGAAACAGGGGGCGCCTATGGCTACACCTTC
CDR3aa: CASSLAETGGAYGYTF
d_gene: TRBD1
abundance: once
j_gene: TRBJ1-2
len: 16
v_gene: TRBV7-2

CDR3nt: TGTGCCAGCAGCTCGCTAGAGGGGGCCTGGCTAGATACGCAGTATTTT
CDR3aa: CASSSLEGAWLDTQYF
d_gene: TRBD1
abundance: NA
j_gene: TRBJ2-3
len: 16
v_gene: TRBV7-2

CDR3nt: TGTGCCAGCAGCCCGGTGATTAGCAATCAGCCCCAGCATTTT
CDR3aa: CASSPVISNQPQHF
d_gene: NA
abundance: NA
j_gene: TRBJ1-5
len: 14
v_gene: TRBV7-2

CDR3nt: TGTGCCAGCAGCTCCCAAGTGGGCTTCTGGGCCGAGAATGAGCAGTTCTTC
CDR3aa: CASSSQVGFWAENEQFF
d_gene: NA
abundance: few
j_gene: TRBJ2-1
len: 17
v_gene: TRBV7-2

CDR3nt: TGTGCCAGCAGGGGGGACAGGTCTGTCGAGCAGTACTTC
CDR3aa: CASRGDRSVEQYF
d_gene: TRBD1
abundance: NA
j_gene: TRBJ2-7
len: 13
v_gene: TRBV28

CDR3nt: TGCGCCAGCAGCAAATCAGGGGGCGCGGAGACCCAGTACTTC
CDR3aa: CASSKSGGAETQYF
d_gene: TRBD1
abundance: NA
j_gene: TRBJ2-5
len: 14
v_gene: TRBV5-1

CDR3nt: TGTGCCAGCAGCGACGCTGCGGGGTACGAGCAGTACTTC
CDR3aa: CASSDAAGYEQYF
d_gene: NA
abundance: NA
j_gene: TRBJ2-7
len: 13
v_gene: TRBV11-2

CDR3nt: TGTGCCAGCAGTTCCTTTCAAAGACTAGCGGGAAGGGACAATGAGCAGTTCTTC
CDR3aa: CASSSFQRLAGRDNEQFF
d_gene: TRBD2
abundance: NA
j_gene: TRBJ2-1
len: 18
v_gene: TRBV27

CDR3nt: TGTGCCAGCAGCCCGTCGGGACAGCGGAACACTGAAGCTTTCTTT
CDR3aa: CASSPSGQRNTEAFF
d_gene: TRBD1
abundance: few
j_gene: TRBJ1-1
len: 15
v_gene: TRBV7-9

CDR3nt: TGTGCCAGCTCAAACAGGCCAGATAATTCACCCCTCCACTTT
CDR3aa: CASSNRPDNSPLHF
d_gene: NA
abundance: NA
j_gene: TRBJ1-6
len: 14
v_gene: TRBV18

CDR3nt: TGTGCCAGCAGCTTGGACAGAAAGGTCACCGGGGAGCTGTTTTTT
CDR3aa: CASSLDRKVTGELFF
d_gene: NA
abundance: NA
j_gene: TRBJ2-2
len: 15
v_gene: TRBV5-5

CDR3nt: TGTGCCAGCAGTTTAAGCGGCGGGAACTATGGCTACACCTTC
CDR3aa: CASSLSGGNYGYTF
d_gene: NA
abundance: NA
j_gene: TRBJ1-2
len: 14
v_gene: TRBV27

CDR3nt: TGTGCCAGCAGTTTTTTGGGCATATGCTATGAGAGGGCGTTCTACAATGAGCAGTTCTTC
CDR3aa: CASSFLGICYERAFYNEQFF
d_gene: NA
abundance: NA
j_gene: TRBJ2-1
len: 20
v_gene: TRBV27

CDR3nt: TGTGCCAGCAGTGTCCAGATGGACAGGGTCGGGGAGCAGTACTTC
CDR3aa: CASSVQMDRVGEQYF
d_gene: TRBD1
abundance: few
j_gene: TRBJ2-7
len: 15
v_gene: TRBV7-2

CDR3nt: TGTGCCAGCGGGGAGCGAAACTCTGGGGCCAACGTCCTGACTTTC
CDR3aa: CASGERNSGANVLTF
d_gene: NA
abundance: NA
j_gene: TRBJ2-6
len: 15
v_gene: TRBV6-1

CDR3nt: TGTGCCAGCAGCTCGGGACAGCCACAAGAGACCCAGTACTTC
CDR3aa: CASSSGQPQETQYF
d_gene: TRBD1
abundance: NA
j_gene: TRBJ2-5
len: 14
v_gene: TRBV7-9